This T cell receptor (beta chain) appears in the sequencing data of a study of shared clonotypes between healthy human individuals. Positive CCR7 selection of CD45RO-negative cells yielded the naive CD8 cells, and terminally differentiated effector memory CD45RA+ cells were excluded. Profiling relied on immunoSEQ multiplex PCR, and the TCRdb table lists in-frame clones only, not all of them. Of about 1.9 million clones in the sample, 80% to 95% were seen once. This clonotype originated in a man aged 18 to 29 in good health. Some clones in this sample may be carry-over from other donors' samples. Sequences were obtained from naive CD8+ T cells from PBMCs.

CDR3 coding DNA: TGTGCCAGCAGCTTAGTCGGGGTGAACACTGAAGCTTTCTTT. Residues: CASSLVGVNTEAFF. This sequence joins TRBV11-2 and TRBJ1-1; D unclear. Deletions cut 1 base from V and 0 bases from J, with 6 bases between. Germline CDR1 reads SGHAT; CDR2 reads FQNNGV. This CDR3 region has 14 residues.